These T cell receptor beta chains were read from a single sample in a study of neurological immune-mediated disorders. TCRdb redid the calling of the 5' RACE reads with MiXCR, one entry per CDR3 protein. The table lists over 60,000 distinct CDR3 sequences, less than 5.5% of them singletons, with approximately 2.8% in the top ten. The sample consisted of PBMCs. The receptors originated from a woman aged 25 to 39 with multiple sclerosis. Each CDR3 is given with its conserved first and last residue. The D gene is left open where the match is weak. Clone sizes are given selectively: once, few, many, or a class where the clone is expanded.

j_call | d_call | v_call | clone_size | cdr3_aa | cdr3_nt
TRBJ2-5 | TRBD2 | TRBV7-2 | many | CASSFRAGGFETQYF | TGTGCCAGCAGCTTCCGAGCGGGGGGTTTTGAGACCCAGTACTTC
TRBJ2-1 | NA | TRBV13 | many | CASSLAQGYYNEQFF | TGTGCCAGCAGCTTAGCACAGGGATACTACAATGAGCAGTTCTTC
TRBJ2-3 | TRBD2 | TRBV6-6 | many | CASSTGRGVADTQYF | TGTGCCAGCAGCACGGGGCGGGGGGTTGCAGATACGCAGTATTTT
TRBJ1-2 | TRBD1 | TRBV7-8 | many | CASSLQAGGLGYGYTF | TGTGCCAGCAGCTTACAGGCAGGGGGCTTGGGCTATGGCTACACCTTC
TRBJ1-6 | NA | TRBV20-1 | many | CSARDGQGSYNSPLHF | TGCAGTGCTAGAGATGGCCAGGGCTCCTATAATTCACCCCTCCACTTT
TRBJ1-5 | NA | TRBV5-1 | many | CASSWATDQPQHF | TGCGCCAGCAGCTGGGCGACAGATCAGCCCCAGCATTTT
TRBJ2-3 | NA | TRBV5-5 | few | CASSISGAGTDTQYF | TGTGCCAGCAGCATCTCGGGGGCCGGCACAGATACGCAGTATTTT
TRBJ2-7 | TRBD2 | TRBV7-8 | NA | CASSKREGIAYEQYF | TGTGCCAGCAGCAAAAGGGAGGGGATAGCCTACGAGCAGTACTTC
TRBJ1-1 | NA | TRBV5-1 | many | CASSTQGPNTEAFF | TGCGCCAGCAGCACACAGGGTCCGAACACTGAAGCTTTCTTT
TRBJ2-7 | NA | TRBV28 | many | CASSGRQGGEYEQYF | TGTGCCAGCAGTGGACGTCAGGGGGGCGAATACGAGCAGTACTTC
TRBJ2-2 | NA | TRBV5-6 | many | CASSLIALNTGELFF | TGTGCCAGCAGCTTGATAGCGTTGAACACCGGGGAGCTGTTTTTT
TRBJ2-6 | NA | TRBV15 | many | CATKASGANVLTF | TGTGCCACCAAGGCCTCTGGGGCCAACGTCCTGACTTTC
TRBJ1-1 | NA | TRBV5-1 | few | CASSPSEQWGTEAFF | TGCGCCAGCAGCCCCTCCGAACAATGGGGCACTGAAGCTTTCTTT
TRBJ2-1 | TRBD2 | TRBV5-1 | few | CASSLGTPSGGNEQFF | TGCGCCAGCAGCTTGGGTACCCCTAGCGGGGGCAATGAGCAGTTCTTC
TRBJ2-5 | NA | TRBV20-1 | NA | CSAISSADKLQYF | TGCAGTGCTATATCTAGCGCCGACAAACTACAGTACTTC
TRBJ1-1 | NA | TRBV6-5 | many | CASRGWGGDTEAFF | TGTGCCAGCAGGGGATGGGGGGGGGACACTGAAGCTTTCTTT
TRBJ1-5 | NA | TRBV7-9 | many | CASSLGGSQPQHF | TGTGCCAGCAGCTTAGGGGGGAGCCAGCCCCAGCATTTT
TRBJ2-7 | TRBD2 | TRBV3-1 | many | CASSQDGAGWSYEQYF | TGTGCCAGCAGCCAAGACGGAGCGGGGTGGTCCTACGAGCAGTACTTC
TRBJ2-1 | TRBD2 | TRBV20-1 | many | CSADGAGGLGSYNEQFF | TGCAGTGCTGACGGAGCGGGGGGTCTGGGTTCCTACAATGAGCAGTTCTTC
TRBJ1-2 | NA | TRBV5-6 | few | CASSLRAPGPTNNYGYTF | TGTGCCAGCAGCTTGCGGGCCCCGGGACCGACCAATAACTATGGCTACACCTTC
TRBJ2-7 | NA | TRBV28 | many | CASIHRGASYEQYF | TGTGCCAGCATCCACAGAGGGGCCAGCTACGAGCAGTACTTC
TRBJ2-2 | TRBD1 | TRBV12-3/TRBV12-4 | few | CASSYAGQGYTGELFF | TGTGCCAGCAGTTACGCGGGACAGGGGTACACCGGGGAGCTGTTTTTT
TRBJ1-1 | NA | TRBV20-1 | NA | CSARGGGGGTEAFF | TGCAGTGCTAGAGGGGGAGGCGGCGGGACTGAAGCTTTCTTT
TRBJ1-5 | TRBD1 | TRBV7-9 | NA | CASSFSAGGYQPQHF | TGTGCCAGCAGCTTTTCGGCAGGGGGTTACCAGCCCCAGCATTTT
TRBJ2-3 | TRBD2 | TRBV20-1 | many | CSARDVTGTKGTDTQYF | TGCAGTGCTAGAGATGTGACGGGGACTAAGGGAACAGATACGCAGTATTTT
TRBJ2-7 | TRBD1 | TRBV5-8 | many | CASSPLFGTGGYEQYF | TGTGCCAGCAGCCCTCTTTTCGGGACAGGGGGCTACGAGCAGTACTTC
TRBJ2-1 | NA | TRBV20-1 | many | CSARFVLTYNEQFF | TGCAGTGCTAGATTTGTGCTAACCTACAATGAGCAGTTCTTC
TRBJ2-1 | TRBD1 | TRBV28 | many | CASSPTGKGSYNEQFF | TGTGCCAGCAGTCCGACAGGGAAGGGCTCCTACAATGAGCAGTTCTTC
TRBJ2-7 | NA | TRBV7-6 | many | CASSLNRYTYEQYF | TGTGCCAGCAGCTTAAACAGATACACCTACGAGCAGTACTTC
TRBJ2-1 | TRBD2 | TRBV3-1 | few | CASSQGLAFYNEQFF | TGTGCCAGCAGCCAGGGACTAGCCTTCTACAATGAGCAGTTCTTC
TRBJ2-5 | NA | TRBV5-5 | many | CASSLVRGETQYF | TGTGCCAGCAGCTTGGTTCGGGGGGAGACCCAGTACTTC
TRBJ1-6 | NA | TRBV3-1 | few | CASSPRDYSNSPLHF | TGTGCCAGCAGCCCAAGAGACTATTCGAATTCACCCCTCCACTTT
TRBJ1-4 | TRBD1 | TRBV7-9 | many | CASSLDREATNEKLFF | TGTGCCAGCAGCTTGGACAGGGAGGCAACTAATGAAAAACTGTTTTTT
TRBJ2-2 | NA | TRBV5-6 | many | CASSLPGTGELFF | TGTGCCAGCAGCTTACCGGGAACCGGGGAGCTGTTTTTT
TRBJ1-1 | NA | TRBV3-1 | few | CASSQGAGPGTEAFF | TGTGCCAGCAGCCAGGGGGCAGGGCCGGGCACTGAAGCTTTCTTT
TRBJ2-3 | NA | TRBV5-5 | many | CASSLGVIPGTDTQYF | TGTGCCAGCAGCTTGGGTGTGATCCCTGGTACAGATACGCAGTATTTT
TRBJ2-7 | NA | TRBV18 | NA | CASSLQASYEQYF | TGTGCCAGCTCACTCCAGGCCTCCTACGAGCAGTACTTC
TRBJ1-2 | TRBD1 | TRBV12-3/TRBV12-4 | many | CASSPATGQGMGGYTF | TGTGCCAGCAGTCCCGCCACGGGACAGGGGATGGGTGGCTACACCTTC
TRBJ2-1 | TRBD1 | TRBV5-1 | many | CASSWGQGRSYNEQFF | TGCGCCAGCAGCTGGGGACAGGGTAGGTCCTACAATGAGCAGTTCTTC
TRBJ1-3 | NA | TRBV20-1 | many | CSARGDLSGNTIYF | TGCAGTGCTCGGGGCGACCTGAGTGGAAACACCATATATTTT
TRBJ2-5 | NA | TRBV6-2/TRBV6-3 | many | CASSTVETQYF | TGTGCCAGCAGTACGGTAGAGACCCAGTACTTC
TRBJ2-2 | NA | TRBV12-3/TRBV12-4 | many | CASSFPSVGAEELFF | TGTGCCAGCAGTTTCCCATCAGTCGGTGCTGAGGAGCTGTTTTTT
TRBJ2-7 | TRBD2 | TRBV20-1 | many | CSARDLAGGRTGYEQYF | TGCAGTGCTAGAGATCTAGCGGGGGGCAGAACCGGCTACGAGCAGTACTTC
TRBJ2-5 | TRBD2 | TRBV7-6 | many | CASSPRSGGGETQYF | TGTGCCAGCAGCCCCCGTAGCGGGGGAGGAGAGACCCAGTACTTC
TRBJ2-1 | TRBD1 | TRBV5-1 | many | CASSFGTAYNEQFF | TGCGCCAGCAGCTTCGGGACAGCATACAATGAGCAGTTCTTC
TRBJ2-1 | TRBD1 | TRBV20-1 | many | CSASSDRASGDEQFF | TGCAGTGCTAGCAGCGACAGGGCCTCAGGCGATGAGCAGTTCTTC